These 9 T cell receptor beta chains originate from one sample sequenced in a study of beta chain features in type 1 diabetes. Reverse transcribing all isolated RNA meant expressed TCRB transcripts were sequenced. Data came from immunoSEQ multiplex PCR; TCRdb stores just in-frame clones and leaves some out. The sample includes a few hundred thousand clones, approximately 12% of them seen just once. The sample was naive CD4+ T cells from blood. The receptors were gathered from a man aged 18-30 years in good health.

V is TRBV27 and J is TRBJ2-3; D uncertain. The V and J ends lost 5 bases and 1 base respectively, with 4 bases between them. Per the germline V gene, CDR1 is MNHEY and CDR2 is SMNVEV (reference sequence). The CDR3 spans 12 residues. CDR3 protein: CASSPRTDTQYF. CDR3 nucleotides: TGTGCCAGCAGTCCTCGCACAGATACGCAGTATTTT.

The chain links TRBV27 to TRBJ2-1; 12 positions agree with TRBD2. Germline CDR1 is MNHEY and CDR2 is SMNVEV (reference sequence). This CDR3 comprises 14 residues. V dropped 7 bases and J dropped 5; count of bases not matched to a gene: 3. The CDR3: CASIGLAGNNEQFF. The CDR3 DNA sequence: TGTGCCAGCATAGGACTAGCGGGAAACAATGAGCAGTTCTTC.

This chain joins TRBV14 and TRBJ2-5, with 7 bases fitting TRBD1. This CDR3 is built from 17 residues. Germline V gene data show CDR1 as SGHDN and CDR2 as FVKESK. The trim removed 4 bases at V and 4 bases at J, leaving 15 bases unmatched. Here the CDR3 DNA reads TGTGCCAGCAGCCCAACCACCGCACAGGGGTGGGGAGAGACCCAGTACTTC. Translation: CASSPTTAQGWGETQYF.

Here the CDR3 DNA reads TGTGCCTGGAGTCTAAAAGGGGGGGACACTGAAGCTTTCTTT. The encoded protein is CAWSLKGGDTEAFF. The chain is built from TRBV30 and TRBJ1-1, with D perhaps matching TRBD1 (6 bases). V was clipped by 2 bases and J by 3 bases, with 13 bases between them. The length of the CDR3 is 14 residues. In germline, CDR1 is GTSNPN, CDR2 SVGIG (reference sequence). The full variable domain, rest sourced from reference TRBV30 and TRBJ1-1, is SQTIHQWPATLVQPVGSPLSLECTVEGTSNPNLYWYRQAAGRGLQLLFYSVGIGQISSEVPQNLSASRPQDRQFILSSKKLLLSDSGFYLCAWSLKGGDTEAFFGQGTRLTVV.

This chain links TRBV18 with TRBJ2-7, with TRBD2 as a possible D gene (6 bases). CDR3 length: 17 amino acids. V dropped 0 bases and J dropped 0 bases, with 15 bases sitting between them. CDR1 and CDR2 from the germline V gene are KGHSH and LQKENI. This CDR3 reads CASSPPVWGDRSYEQYF. The DNA of the CDR3 is TGTGCCAGCTCACCACCTGTTTGGGGGGATCGCTCCTACGAGCAGTACTTC.

The genes are TRBV29-1 and TRBJ1-2; TRBD1 aligns across 9 bases. V shed 6 bases and J 4 bases; nucleotides not matched to a gene: 12. The CDR3 extends over 15 amino acids. Per germline, CDR1 SQVTM and CDR2 ANQGSEA. CDR3: CSVQGAFSGSYGYTF. The CDR3 DNA is TGCAGCGTACAGGGGGCTTTCTCCGGCAGCTATGGCTACACCTTC.

This clone was observed a few times. This chain links TRBV19 with TRBJ1-5; 11 bases align to TRBD1. CDR3 length equals 14 residues. Per germline, CDR1 LNHDA and CDR2 SQIVND (reference sequence). V lost 9 bases and J lost 6; bases outside the gene matches: 7. The CDR3 DNA sequence: TGTGCCAGCCGGGACAGGGGGAGGATTCAGCCCCAGCATTTT. Its protein is CASRDRGRIQPQHF. The variable domain in full, with the rest retrieved from reference TRBV19 and TRBJ1-5, is DGGITQSPKYLFRKEGQNVTLSCEQNLNHDAMYWYRQDPGQGLRLIYYSQIVNDFQKGDIAEGYSVSREKKESFPLTVTSAQKNPTAFYLCASRDRGRIQPQHFGDGTRLSIL.

This clone was observed a handful of times. The chain recombines TRBV30 with TRBJ1-1; 9 bases fit TRBD1. Looked up from germline, CDR1 is GTSNPN and CDR2 is SVGIG (reference sequence). The CDR3 totals 15 residues. V lost 5 bases, J lost 4 bases, and 11 bases stayed unmatched. The CDR3 is CAWVFGTGFTTEAFF. CDR3 nucleotides: TGTGCCTGGGTTTTTGGGACAGGGTTTACCACTGAAGCTTTCTTT. The full variable domain, completed using reference TRBV30 and TRBJ1-1, is SQTIHQWPATLVQPVGSPLSLECTVEGTSNPNLYWYRQAAGRGLQLLFYSVGIGQISSEVPQNLSASRPQDRQFILSSKKLLLSDSGFYLCAWVFGTGFTTEAFFGQGTRLTVV.

This clone was seen a handful of times. The V call is TRBV6-5, the J call TRBJ2-1, with 7 bases matching TRBD2. V was pared by 4 bases and J by 9 bases, with 6 bases of the junction left unmatched. The CDR3 spans 13 residues. CDR1 is MNHEY, CDR2 SVGAGI, per germline. Here the CDR3 reads CASSSGLVPEQFF. CDR3 nucleotide sequence: TGTGCCAGCAGTTCTGGACTAGTTCCTGAGCAGTTCTTC.